A single TCR beta chain is shown here with its context. The data stem from a study of CD8 T cells in Susac syndrome. The Susac syndrome patients fit the recently defined diagnostic criteria for definite or probable disease. When the RNA was reverse transcribed, random hexamers were used with an input of roughly 0.5 to 1 ug. TCRdb re-derived calls from the immunoSEQ multiplex PCR reads in MiXCR, one entry per CDR3 protein. The data show around 110,000 distinct CDR3 sequences, approximately 93% seen once. The CDR3 is 16 amino acids. V lost 5 bases to trimming and J lost 5 bases, with 16 bases between them. Germline CDR1 reads KGHSH; CDR2 reads LQKENI.

The sample consisted of CD8+ T cells from PBMCs. The J gene is TRBJ1-6, the V gene TRBV18; D perhaps matches TRBD1 (6 bases). The clonotype comes from a human donor with Susac syndrome. The CDR3 nucleotides are TGTGCCAGCTCAGCCAAGGACAGCGGTAATAATTCACCCCTCCACTTT. It encodes CASSAKDSGNNSPLHF.